A single T cell receptor (beta chain) is shown here with its context. This sample was taken from a study of T-cell memory formation after mild COVID-19. Barcoded TCR alpha and TCR beta cDNA libraries with UMIs came from 5'RACE using constant-segment primers. TCRdb recomputed calls from the 5' RACE reads with MiXCR, one row per CDR3 protein. The sample includes 580,000 or so distinct CDR3 sequences, 17% of them seen just once. V was cut by 5 bases and J by 5 bases, with 12 bases left in between. The length of the CDR3 is 13 residues. Germline V lookup: CDR1 LGHDT, CDR2 YNNKEL (reference sequence). This sequence joins TRBV3-1 and TRBJ1-1; possible D gene TRBD1, 5 bases. This TCR came from an adult woman who had mild COVID-19 (a few samples of this study predate the infection). Cell type and time point are not known. Sequenced material: PBMCs or a T cell subset sorted from them (not recorded which). The CDR3 sequence is CASSGAPRTEAFF. The CDR3, as DNA: TGTGCCAGCAGCGGGGCCCCGCGGACTGAAGCTTTCTTT.